These 11 T cell receptor beta chains were sequenced from one sample in a study of blood T cell repertoires in COVID-19. Repertoires were generated with immunoSEQ multiplex PCR, while TCRdb's copy carries only in-frame clones and drops some. The sample records 450,000 to 500,000 clones, 80% to 90% being singletons. Sequences were obtained from peripheral blood. These receptors were taken from a human donor in a cohort sampled during active COVID-19.

This rearrangement joins TRBV28 to TRBJ1-1; possibly TRBD1 for D (6 bases). CDR1 and CDR2 (germline): MDHEN, SYDVKM. CDR3 length: 16 amino acids. Trimming shortened V by 6 bases and J by 0 bases, and 17 bases separated the two germline ends. CDR3 amino acids: CASREGGGTVNTEAFF. CDR3 sequence (DNA): TGTGCCAGCAGAGAGGGGGGGGGCACTGTGAACACTGAAGCTTTCTTT.

The rearrangement joins TRBV4-1 to TRBJ1-3; 9 positions match TRBD1. The trim removed 2 bases at V and 2 bases at J, leaving 4 bases unmatched. There are 16 residues in the CDR3. Looked up from germline, CDR1 is MGHRA and CDR2 is YSYEKL. CDR3 protein: CASSQPRTGAGNTIYF. The CDR3 nucleotides read TGCGCCAGCAGCCAACCTCGGACAGGGGCTGGAAACACCATATATTTT.

This chain joins TRBV28 and TRBJ1-4; maybe TRBD1 (5 bases). The CDR3 consists of 13 residues. The V end lost 6 bases, the J end lost 11 bases, and 16 bases lay between the germline ends. Germline-derived CDR1 and CDR2 are MDHEN and SYDVKM. The CDR3, as DNA: TGTGCCAGCAGCCGGGACGGACTATTGAAACTGTTTTTT. Protein sequence: CASSRDGLLKLFF.

This clone was observed a few times. The V call is TRBV5-1, the J call TRBJ1-1; maybe TRBD1 (6 bases). Trimming took 3 bases from V and 3 from J, leaving 12 bases between them. The CDR3 totals 14 residues. Germline CDR1 and CDR2: SGHRS and YFSETQ. Here the CDR3 reads CASSSYRVDTEAFF. The CDR3 coding sequence is TGCGCCAGCAGCTCCTACAGGGTCGACACTGAAGCTTTCTTT.

The J gene is TRBJ2-7, the V gene TRBV6-6; D remains ambiguous. This CDR3 contains 14 residues. V was shortened by 0 bases and J by 4 bases, with 10 bases between the two germline ends. The V gene's germline CDR1 is MNHNY and CDR2 SVGAGI (reference sequence). The CDR3 coding sequence is TGTGCCAGCAGTTACTCGAATTTAGCTTACGAGCAGTACTTC. Protein product: CASSYSNLAYEQYF.

The CDR3 bases are TGTGCCAGCAGTTACCCCCCAGGGGAAGCTTTCTTT. This sequence encodes CASSYPPGEAFF. The rearrangement links TRBV6-5 to TRBJ1-1; a possible D gene is TRBD1 (5 bases). Looked up from germline, CDR1 is MNHEY and CDR2 is SVGAGI. The CDR3 runs 12 residues. V lost 2 bases and J lost 8, with 9 bases in between.

The CDR3 reads CASSTGLAVDTQYF. The CDR3 DNA sequence: TGTGCCAGCAGTACCGGACTAGCGGTAGATACGCAGTATTTT. V is TRBV6-2 or TRBV6-3 and J is TRBJ2-3; 10 nucleotides match TRBD2. Germline CDR1 is MNHEY and CDR2 is SVGEGT. The length of the CDR3 is 14 residues. Trimming cost V 5 bases and J 5 bases; bases outside gene matches: 4.

The V call is TRBV3-1 (or the pseudogene TRBV3-2), the J call TRBJ1-2; D may be TRBD1 (6 bases). CDR1 is LGHDT, CDR2 YNNKEL, per germline (reference sequence). This CDR3 has 14 amino acids. Trimming left V 7 bases short and J 7 bases short, with 19 bases between. CDR3 residues: CASTPRGALSGYTF. The CDR3 region has the DNA TGTGCCAGCACTCCTCGGGGGGCTCTATCTGGCTACACCTTC.

This clone was seen only a few times. This chain connects TRBV7-9 to TRBJ1-1; D is perhaps TRBD1 (5 bases). Trimming removed 2 bases at V and 6 bases at J, with 13 bases between. CDR1 SEHNR and CDR2 FQNEAQ come from the germline V gene (reference sequence). The CDR3 totals 14 residues. For the CDR3, the DNA is TGTGCCAGCAGCTTAAGCGGGGCATCACCTGAAGCTTTCTTT. This gives the protein CASSLSGASPEAFF.

V and J are TRBV5-4 and TRBJ2-3; D may be TRBD2 (6 bases). V shed 5 bases and J shed 2 bases, with 12 bases lying between them. Germline V gene data show CDR1 as SGHNT and CDR2 as YYREEE (reference sequence). The CDR3 totals 14 residues. DNA for the CDR3: TGTGCCAGCAGATCCCCTAGCGCCACAGATACGCAGTATTTT. Residues: CASRSPSATDTQYF.

The V call is TRBV6-1, the J call TRBJ2-3; 7 positions match TRBD2. CDR3 length equals 16 residues. Germline CDR1 MNHNS, CDR2 SASEGT. J gave up 3 bases and V 3 bases, and 9 bases lay outside the gene matches. CDR3 sequence reads: CASSETTSPGTDTQYF. The DNA for the CDR3 is TGTGCCAGCAGTGAGACGACTAGCCCAGGGACAGATACGCAGTATTTT.